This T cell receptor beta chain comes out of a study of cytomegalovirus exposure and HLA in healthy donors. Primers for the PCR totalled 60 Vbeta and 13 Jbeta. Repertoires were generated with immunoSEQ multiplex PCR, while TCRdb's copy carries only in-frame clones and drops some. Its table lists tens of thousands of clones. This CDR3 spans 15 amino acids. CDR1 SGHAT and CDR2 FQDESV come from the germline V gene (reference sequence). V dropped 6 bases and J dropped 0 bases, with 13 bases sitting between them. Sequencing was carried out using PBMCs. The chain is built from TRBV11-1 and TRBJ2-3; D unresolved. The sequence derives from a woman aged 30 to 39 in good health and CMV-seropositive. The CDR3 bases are TGTGCCAGCAGTTCCCAGGTACGGAGCACAGATACGCAGTATTTT. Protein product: CASSSQVRSTDTQYF. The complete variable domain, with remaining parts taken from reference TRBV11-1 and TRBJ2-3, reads EAEVAQSPRYKITEKSQAVAFWCDPISGHATLYWYRQILGQGPELLVQFQDESVVDDSQLPKDRFSAERLKGVDSTLKIQPAELGDSAMYLCASSSQVRSTDTQYFGPGTRLTVL.